This TCR beta chain is drawn from a study of tumor-infiltrating lymphocytes in primary liver carcinoma. Study-wide background: Patients of both sexes were 30 to 69 years old. Study-level findings and limits: Relative to blood, tumors carried a significantly larger fraction of the repertoire in their top 250 clones (p = 0.039).

Note on this clonotype: What it recognizes is unknown. Its ends do not fully match the called genes, so a read error is possible.

CDR1 and CDR2 (germline): SQVTM, ANQGSEA. CDR3 length: 12 residues. cDNA specific to TCR beta was made from 500 ng of total RNA, with a constant-region primer employed for priming. Libraries of TCR beta came from three nested multiplex PCR rounds with slightly modified ARM-PCR. In the first two PCR rounds, TRBV1-TRBV30 forward primers were paired with a C-beta reverse primer, and each round lasted about 10 cycles. TCRdb re-derived calls from the multiplex PCR reads in MiXCR, one entry per CDR3 protein. This sample has about 120,000 distinct CDR3 sequences, with approximately 70% found just once. Between about 20 and 30 mg of unsorted bulk tissue served as the source from which RNA and DNA were co-extracted. Chronic HBV infection was present, with no prior treatment. Histology found more than 75% viable tumor cells per sample.

This chain uses TRBV29-1 with TRBJ1-4, with a tentative D call TRBD1 (5 bases). This clonotype was obtained from a woman aged 60-70 years with primary liver carcinoma and hepatitis B virus infection. The specimen sequenced was liver tumor tissue from sampling region 1. The subset is: tumor region T1, superior pole. The CDR3 DNA is TGCAGCGTAGGGGCAACTAATGAAGAACTGTTTTTC. Its translation: CSVGATNEELFF.